This T cell receptor (beta chain) was captured in a study of monozygotic twins with inflammatory bowel disease. Study-wide results and caveats: Part of the variability in patient repertoires may have come from differing immunosuppressive treatments. Twins with IBD were found to have lower TCRbeta diversity (inverse Simpson) than healthy co-twins.

As regards this clonotype: Its matching antigen is unknown.

The template switching step added UMIs that contained a 6-nucleotide sample barcode. TCRdb re-called the 5' RACE reads, yielding one record per CDR3 amino acid sequence without DNA. This sample's table has approximately 140,000 distinct CDR3 sequences. Germline CDR1 and CDR2: MNHEY and SVGAGI. This CDR3 has 14 amino acids. The rearrangement uses TRBV6-5 and TRBJ1-1; TCRdb lists TRBD1, though no DNA is available to test this call. This TCR derives from a human donor with ulcerative colitis or Crohn's disease, or a healthy co-twin of an affected twin (not recorded which). The sequencing input was blood. CDR3 residues: CASSSSDRLSSGFF.